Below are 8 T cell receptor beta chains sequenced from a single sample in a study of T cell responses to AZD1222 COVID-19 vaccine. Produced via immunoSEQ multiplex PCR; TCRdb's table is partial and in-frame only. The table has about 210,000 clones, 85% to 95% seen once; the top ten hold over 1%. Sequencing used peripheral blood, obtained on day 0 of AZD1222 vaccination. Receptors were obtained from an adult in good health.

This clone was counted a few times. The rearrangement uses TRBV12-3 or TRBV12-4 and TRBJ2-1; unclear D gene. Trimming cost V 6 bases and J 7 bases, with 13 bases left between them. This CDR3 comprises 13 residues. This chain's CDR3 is CASSPTTSNEQFF. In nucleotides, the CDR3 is TGTGCCAGCAGCCCGACCACATCGAATGAGCAGTTCTTC.

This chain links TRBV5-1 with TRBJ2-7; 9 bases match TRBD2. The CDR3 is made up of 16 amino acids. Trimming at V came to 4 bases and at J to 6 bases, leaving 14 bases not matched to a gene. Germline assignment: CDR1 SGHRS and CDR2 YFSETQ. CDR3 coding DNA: TGCGCCAGCAGCGCCGGTTCCGGGACTAGCCTCACCGAGCAGTACTTC. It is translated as CASSAGSGTSLTEQYF.

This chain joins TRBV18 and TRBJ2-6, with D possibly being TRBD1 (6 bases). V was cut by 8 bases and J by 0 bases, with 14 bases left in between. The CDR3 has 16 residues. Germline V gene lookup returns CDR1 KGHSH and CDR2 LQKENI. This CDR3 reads CASPEGQPSGANVLTF. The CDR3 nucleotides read TGTGCCAGCCCCGAAGGACAGCCCTCTGGGGCCAACGTCCTGACTTTC.

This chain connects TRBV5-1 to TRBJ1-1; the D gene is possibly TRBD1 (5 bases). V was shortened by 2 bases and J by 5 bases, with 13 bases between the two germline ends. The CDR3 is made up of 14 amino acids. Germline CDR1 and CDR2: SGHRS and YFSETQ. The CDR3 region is CASSLSQGLTEAFF. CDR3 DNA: TGCGCCAGCAGCTTATCTCAGGGTTTAACTGAAGCTTTCTTT.

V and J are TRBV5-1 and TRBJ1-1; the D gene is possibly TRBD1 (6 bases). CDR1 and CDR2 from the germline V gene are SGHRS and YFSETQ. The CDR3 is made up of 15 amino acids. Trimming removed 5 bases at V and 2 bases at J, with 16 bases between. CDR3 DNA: TGCGCCAGCAGGAGGACAGCCAATTTAAACACTGAAGCTTTCTTT. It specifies CASRRTANLNTEAFF. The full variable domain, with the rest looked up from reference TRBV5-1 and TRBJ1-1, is KAGVTQTPRYLIKTRGQQVTLSCSPISGHRSVSWYQQTPGQGLQFLFEYFSETQRNKGNFPGRFSGRQFSNSRSEMNVSTLELGDSALYLCASRRTANLNTEAFFGQGTRLTVV.

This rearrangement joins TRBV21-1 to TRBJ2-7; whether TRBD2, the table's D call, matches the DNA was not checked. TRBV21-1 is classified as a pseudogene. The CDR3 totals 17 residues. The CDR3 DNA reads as TGTGCCAGCAGCAAAGAACTGAGGCGGGGATTGTCCTACGAGCAGTACTTC. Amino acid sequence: CASSKELRRGLSYEQYF.

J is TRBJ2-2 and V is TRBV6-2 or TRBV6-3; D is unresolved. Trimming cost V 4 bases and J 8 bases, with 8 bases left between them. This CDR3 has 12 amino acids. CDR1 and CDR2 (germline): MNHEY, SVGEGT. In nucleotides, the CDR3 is TGTGCCAGCAGTTTCACTGGGGGGGAGCTGTTTTTT. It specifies CASSFTGGELFF.

The CDR3 here is CASSGTTQETQYF. The DNA of the CDR3 is TGTGCCAGTTCCGGGACTACCCAAGAGACCCAGTACTTC. This sequence joins TRBV2 and TRBJ2-5; 7 bases are shared with TRBD2. V trimming: 9 bases; J trimming: 1 base; junction bases outside the gene matches: 5. Germline CDR1 SNHLY, CDR2 FYNNEI. The CDR3 runs to 13 residues.